A selection of T cell receptor beta chains follows, all from one sample in a study of beta chain features in type 1 diabetes. The data were produced by immunoSEQ multiplex PCR, yet TCRdb's version contains in-frame clones alone and is incomplete. The data show 200,000 to 250,000 clones, with about 15% seen just once and roughly 0.019% held by the top ten. Sequences were obtained from naive CD4+ T cells from blood. These receptors were obtained from a man younger than 45 with type 1 diabetes. The CDR3 runs from the conserved cysteine through the conserved F or W. The D gene is left open where the match is weak. A clone size is listed for some rows: how often the clone was seen (once, few, many), or a class if it is expanded.

d_gene | j_gene | v_gene | abundance | CDR3nt | CDR3aa
TRBD2 | TRBJ2-7 | TRBV7-2 | few | TGTGCCAGCAGCTTAGGGGAGGGCTACGAGCAGTACTTC | CASSLGEGYEQYF
TRBD1 | TRBJ1-2 | TRBV11-2 | NA | TGTGCCAGCAGCTTAGATCTGGGACAGGGCTATGGCTACACCTTC | CASSLDLGQGYGYTF
TRBD2 | TRBJ2-5 | TRBV4-1 | NA | TGCGCCAGCAGCTCGGTGCCTGCCCTCGGGCTAGCGGGAGGCGAGACCCAGTACTTC | CASSSVPALGLAGGETQYF
NA | TRBJ1-5 | TRBV6-6 | few | TGTGCCAGCAGTTACTCGGGCTCCTGGGATCAGCCCCAGCATTTT | CASSYSGSWDQPQHF
TRBD2 | TRBJ2-2 | TRBV9 | NA | TGTGCCAGCAGCGTAGAGGGAGTGGGACTAGGCACCGGGGAGCTGTTTTTT | CASSVEGVGLGTGELFF
TRBD1 | TRBJ1-1 | TRBV5-6 | few | TGTGCCAGCAGCTTGAGGACAGGGGTGATGAACACTGAAGCTTTCTTT | CASSLRTGVMNTEAFF
TRBD1 | TRBJ1-1 | TRBV11-2 | few | TGTGCCAGCAGCTTAGTGGCAGGGGGCCTGGGTGAAGCTTTCTTT | CASSLVAGGLGEAFF
TRBD1 | TRBJ2-5 | TRBV5-1 | few | TGCGCCAGCAGGAACGAAGGACAGGGGCGAGGAGAGACCCAGTACTTC | CASRNEGQGRGETQYF
NA | TRBJ1-1 | TRBV9 | few | TGTGCCAGCAGCGTGGCATTGAACACTGAAGCTTTCTTT | CASSVALNTEAFF
TRBD2 | TRBJ2-3 | TRBV5-4 | few | TGTGCCAGCAGATCTAGCGGCCCTTCCACAGATACGCAGTATTTT | CASRSSGPSTDTQYF
TRBD1 | TRBJ2-2 | TRBV5-4 | NA | TGTGCCAGCAGCCGGACAGGCCTCAACACCGGGGAGCTGTTTTTT | CASSRTGLNTGELFF
NA | TRBJ2-5 | TRBV9 | NA | TGTGCCAGCACCGACTCCCCAGGGGGGCGAGAGACCCAGTACTTC | CASTDSPGGRETQYF
TRBD1 | TRBJ1-4 | TRBV7-9 | NA | TGTGCCAGCAGCTTGCAACGGACAGGCCGTAATGAAAAACTGTTTTTT | CASSLQRTGRNEKLFF
TRBD2 | TRBJ2-1 | TRBV11-2 | few | TGTGCCAGCAGCTTAGGAGTCGGGAGGGCCTACAATGAGCAGTTCTTC | CASSLGVGRAYNEQFF
NA | TRBJ2-5 | TRBV9 | few | TGTGCCAGCAGCTACGAGGCCGAAGAGACCCAGTACTTC | CASSYEAEETQYF
TRBD2 | TRBJ2-2 | TRBV11-3 | NA | TGTGCCAGCAGCTTTTATAGCGGGGGGACCGGGGAGCTGTTTTTT | CASSFYSGGTGELFF
TRBD1 | TRBJ2-3 | TRBV6-5 | few | TGTGCCAGCAGAGCCGGGACAGGGAAAACAGATACGCAGTATTTT | CASRAGTGKTDTQYF
TRBD1 | TRBJ1-2 | TRBV15 | few | TGTGCCACCAGCCAAGCGGGACAGGGCTATGGCTACACCTTC | CATSQAGQGYGYTF
NA | TRBJ1-5 | TRBV5-1 | NA | TGCGCCAGCAGCTTGGGGGAGGTTTCCAATCAGCCCCAGCATTTT | CASSLGEVSNQPQHF
TRBD2 | TRBJ2-1 | TRBV6-5 | NA | TGTGCCAGCAGTTACTCGTTGCTAGCGGGATACAATGAGCAGTTCTTC | CASSYSLLAGYNEQFF
TRBD2 | TRBJ2-1 | TRBV5-1 | few | TGCGCCAGCAGCTCCCCTAGCGGGGGGGAGGATGAGCAGTTCTTC | CASSSPSGGEDEQFF
NA | TRBJ2-3 | TRBV7-9 | few | TGTGCCAGCAGCTTATACAGTGAGGATACGCAGTATTTT | CASSLYSEDTQYF
NA | TRBJ2-1 | TRBV19 | few | TGTGGTCGTCCTTTTTACAATGAGCAGTTCTTC | CGRPFYNEQFF
NA | TRBJ2-2 | TRBV7-9 | NA | TGTGCCAGCACGACACCGAACACCGGGGAGCTGTTTTTT | CASTTPNTGELFF
TRBD1 | TRBJ1-2 | TRBV5-4 | NA | TGTGCCAGCAGCCGAACAGGGGGTGCCGGTGGCTACACCTTC | CASSRTGGAGGYTF
NA | TRBJ1-2 | TRBV28 | NA | TGTGCCAGCAGTTTACGGGTTGGCTATGGCTACACCTTC | CASSLRVGYGYTF
NA | TRBJ1-1 | TRBV30 | NA | TGTGCCTGGAGTGTGAGTCCCAGGGGGAACACTGAAGCTTTCTTT | CAWSVSPRGNTEAFF
TRBD1 | TRBJ1-5 | TRBV5-8 | few | TGTGCCAGCAGCCTACGACAGGGAGATCAGCCCCAGCATTTT | CASSLRQGDQPQHF
NA | TRBJ2-5 | TRBV6-1 | NA | TGTGCCAGCAGTGAAGTGGGGGGATCGGAGACCCAGTACTTC | CASSEVGGSETQYF
TRBD2 | TRBJ2-7 | TRBV29-1 | few | TGCAGCGTTGTGCTAGCGGGGGCCTCCTACGAGCAGTACTTC | CSVVLAGASYEQYF
NA | TRBJ1-1 | TRBV19 | NA | TGTGCCAGTAGTGAATGGAGGGCCGGTAGGACTGAAGCTTTCTTT | CASSEWRAGRTEAFF
TRBD1 | TRBJ2-2 | TRBV27 | few | TGTGCCAGCAGTCGGACAGGGCGTCCGAACACCGGGGAGCTGTTTTTT | CASSRTGRPNTGELFF
TRBD1 | TRBJ1-6 | TRBV4-2 | few | TGTGCCAGCAGCCAAGTAGGGGGACAGAATAATCCCCACTTT | CASSQVGGQNNPHF
TRBD1 | TRBJ1-4 | TRBV7-8 | NA | TGTGCCAGCAGCTTAGCGGAACAGGGGGCGTATGAAAAACTGTTTTTT | CASSLAEQGAYEKLFF
TRBD2 | TRBJ2-1 | TRBV4-1 | NA | TGCGCCAGCAGCCAAGAATCGTCTAGCGGGGGGGCAAGGGAGCAGTTCTTC | CASSQESSSGGAREQFF
NA | TRBJ2-3 | TRBV30 | few | TGTGCCTGGAGTGAGGGGGTGTGGGGCCGTACTAGCACAGATACGCAGTATTTT | CAWSEGVWGRTSTDTQYF
NA | TRBJ1-2 | TRBV27 | few | TGTGCCAGCAGGCCTAGAGAGTGGAAAGGGGACTTGGTGAATGGCTACACCTTC | CASRPREWKGDLVNGYTF
TRBD2 | TRBJ2-7 | TRBV5-1 | NA | TGCGCCAGCAGCCGGGAGCGGGAGTCAGACGAGCAGTACTTC | CASSRERESDEQYF
NA | TRBJ1-5 | TRBV6-5 | NA | TGTGCCAGCAGCCCCCTCACTAACCAGCCCCAGCATTTT | CASSPLTNQPQHF
NA | TRBJ2-1 | TRBV7-2 | NA | TGTGCCAGCAAAGTAGGTGGCGGCGCCTCCTACAATGAGCAGTTCTTC | CASKVGGGASYNEQFF